Detailed here is one T cell receptor (beta chain). Its antigen is as yet unknown. The entry originates in a study of OX40 agonist ivuxolimab in advanced cancers. Study-wide findings and caveats: Partly responding patients at 0.1-3.0 mg/kg showed some of the smallest clonal expansion.

TCRdb's table, derived via immunoSEQ multiplex PCR, lists solely in-frame clones and lacks some. Of approximately 76,000 clones in the sample, around 85% were seen once. The CDR3 has 15 amino acids. Germline assignment: CDR1 SGHTA and CDR2 FQGTGA. After removal of 5 bases from V and 1 base from J, the junction contained 6 bases not matched to a gene. The V and J genes are TRBV7-3 and TRBJ1-1; TRBD1 agrees at 8 bases. The source of this sequence is an adult with an advanced solid tumor such as melanoma, head and neck, liver or kidney cancer. Sequencing was performed on CD4+ or CD8+ T cells sorted from blood, taken in a trial of the OX40 agonist ivuxolimab. The CDR3 nucleotides are TGTGCCAGCAGCCCCAACGGACAGGGGAACACTGAAGCTTTCTTT. Translating it yields CASSPNGQGNTEAFF.